This T cell receptor (beta chain) was identified in a study of beta chain features in type 1 diabetes. Cell sorting via CD45RO/CCR7/CD25/CD127/CD95/CD27 was performed to obtain CD4+ naive, central memory, regulatory and stem cell-like memory cells. Expressed TCRB transcripts were sequenced after all isolated RNA was converted to cDNA. TCRdb keeps only in-frame clones here, not all; method: immunoSEQ multiplex PCR. The table lists hundreds of thousands of clones, 68% of them singletons. Germline V gene sequence: CDR1 SGHRS, CDR2 YFSETQ. Deletions cut 5 bases from V and 3 bases from J, with 16 bases between. The CDR3 is 15 amino acids.

The sample comprised naive CD4+ T cells from blood. The chain combines TRBV5-1 with TRBJ2-3, with D possibly called TRBD1 or TRBD2 (5 bases each). The clonotype comes from a man aged 25 to 45 in good health. The CDR3 DNA is TGCGCCAGCAGGGTATTGGGGGATGGAACAGATACGCAGTATTTT. This sequence encodes CASRVLGDGTDTQYF.